Below, 4 T cell receptor beta chains from the same sample are listed, as sequenced in a study of T cells in Graves' hyperthyroidism and ophthalmopathy (dated by TCRdb to about 2019). Library generation was performed with multiplex PCR. The sequencer was an Illumina HiSeq 2000. The TCR beta CDR3 regions were amplified from RNA transcripts. The TCR CDR3 was subjected to a first round of RT-PCR using the HTBI primer set and the Qiagen OneStep RT-PCR kit. In TCRdb, the public reads were trimmed at Q25 with fastp and aligned with MiXCR, with productive beta chains retained. Entries that share a CDR3 protein sequence are merged under the most common genes and DNA. This sample gives about 620,000 distinct CDR3 sequences in total; about 16% of them show up just once. The ten top clones hold 3.8% of the sample. Sequenced sample: blood. The receptor set was obtained from a woman aged 30 to 39 with Graves' hyperthyroidism.

Ten or more counts support this clonotype. The chain is built from TRBV28 and TRBJ2-7; a weak D match, TRBD1 (5 bases). V was shortened by 6 bases and J by 3 bases, with 21 bases between the two germline ends. The CDR3 extends over 16 amino acids. The germline CDR1 and CDR2 sequences are MDHEN and SYDVKM. The CDR3 sequence is CASSPVFDRAGYEQYF. The DNA of the CDR3 is TGTGCCAGCAGCCCCGTTTTTGACAGAGCTGGCTACGAGCAGTACTTC.

In this sample, this clonotype turned up many times. This sequence joins TRBV28 and TRBJ1-2; a weak D match, TRBD1 (5 bases). This CDR3 comprises 14 residues. V was shortened by 6 bases and J by 2 bases, with 13 bases between the two germline ends. Germline assignment: CDR1 MDHEN and CDR2 SYDVKM. This CDR3 is CASRNRDGNYGYTF. CDR3 DNA: TGTGCCAGCAGGAACCGGGACGGCAACTATGGCTACACCTTC.

In this sample, this clonotype turned up many times. V and J are TRBV29-1 and TRBJ2-1, with D possibly matching TRBD2 (6 bases). CDR1 SQVTM and CDR2 ANQGSEA come from the germline V gene. V was clipped by 0 bases and J by 8 bases, with 20 bases between them. This CDR3 is built from 16 residues. CDR3 sequence (DNA): TGCAGCGTTGAAGATCATAAGGGGAGGTCGGCGGATGAGCAGTTCTTC. Protein product: CSVEDHKGRSADEQFF.

A few counts support this clonotype. The chain recombines TRBV12-3 or TRBV12-4 with TRBJ1-5; 8 bases agree with TRBD1. Trimming at V came to 4 bases and at J to 6 bases, leaving 11 bases not matched to a gene. This CDR3 contains 16 residues. The CDR3 nucleotides read TGTGCCAGCAGTTGGGGGCAGGGGGCGCGGGGTCAGCCCCAGCATTTT. This translates into CASSWGQGARGQPQHF.